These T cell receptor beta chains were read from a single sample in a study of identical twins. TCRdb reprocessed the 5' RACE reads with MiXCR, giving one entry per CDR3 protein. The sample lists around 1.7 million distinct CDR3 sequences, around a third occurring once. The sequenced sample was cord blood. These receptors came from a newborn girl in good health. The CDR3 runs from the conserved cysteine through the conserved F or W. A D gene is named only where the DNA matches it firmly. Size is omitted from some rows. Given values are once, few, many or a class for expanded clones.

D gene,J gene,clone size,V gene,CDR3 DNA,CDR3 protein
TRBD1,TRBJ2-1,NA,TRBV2,TGTGCCAGCAGTGAGCCTGCAGGGGGCGGTTACAATGAGCAGTTCTTC,CASSEPAGGGYNEQFF
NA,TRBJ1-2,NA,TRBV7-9,TGTGCCAGCAGCTTACTTAACCTTAACTATGGCTACACCTTC,CASSLLNLNYGYTF
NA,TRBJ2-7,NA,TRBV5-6,TGTGCCAGCAGCTTGGACCTCATCCTAGGGAATCCCTACGAGCAGTACTTC,CASSLDLILGNPYEQYF
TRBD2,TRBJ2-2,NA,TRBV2,TGTGCCAGCAGCTACCTAGCGGCGGGCGGGGAGCTGTTTTTT,CASSYLAAGGELFF
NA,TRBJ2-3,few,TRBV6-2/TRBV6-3,TGTGCCAGCAGTTGGTGGGGGGGCACAGATACGCAGTATTTT,CASSWWGGTDTQYF
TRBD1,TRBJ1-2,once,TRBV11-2,TGTGCCAGCAGCTCCGGGACAGGGGGCTCATTCTATGGCTACACCTTC,CASSSGTGGSFYGYTF
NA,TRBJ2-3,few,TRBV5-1,TGCGCCAGCAGCTCCCTAGGGGGGAGCACAGATACGCAGTATTTT,CASSSLGGSTDTQYF
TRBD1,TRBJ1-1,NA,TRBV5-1,TGCGCCAGCAGCTTCTTGGGACAGGGGCCGAACACTGAAGCTTTCTTT,CASSFLGQGPNTEAFF
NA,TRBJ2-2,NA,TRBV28,TGTGCCAGCAGTGGGGTTTCGGGCGGGGCGAACACCGGGGAGCTGTTTTTT,CASSGVSGGANTGELFF
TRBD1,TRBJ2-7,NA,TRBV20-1,TGCAGTGCTGTACAGGGGGGAGGCCCCTACGAGCAGTACTTC,CSAVQGGGPYEQYF
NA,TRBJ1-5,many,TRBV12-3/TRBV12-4,TGTGCCAGCAGCTATGGGCGGGATCAGCCCCAGCATTTT,CASSYGRDQPQHF
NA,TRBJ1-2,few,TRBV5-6,TGTGCCAGCAGCTTGGGTCCAGATTCAGCTAACTATGGCTACACCTTC,CASSLGPDSANYGYTF
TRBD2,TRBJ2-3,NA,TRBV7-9,TGTGCCAGCAGCCTTCTAGCGGACGGCACAGATACGCAGTATTTT,CASSLLADGTDTQYF
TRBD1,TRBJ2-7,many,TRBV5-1,TGTGCCAGCAGTCCCGACAGGGTCTACGAGCAGTACTTC,CASSPDRVYEQYF
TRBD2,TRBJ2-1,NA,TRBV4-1,TGCGCCAGCAGCCAAGATATCCAGCGGGGTTACAATGAGCAGTTCTTC,CASSQDIQRGYNEQFF
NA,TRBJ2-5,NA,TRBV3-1,TGTGCCAGCAGCCAGACCTTACAGGGCGGGATTGAGACCCAGTACTTC,CASSQTLQGGIETQYF
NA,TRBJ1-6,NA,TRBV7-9,TGTGCCAGCAGCAACTTCGGACAGAAAAATTCACCCCTCCACTTT,CASSNFGQKNSPLHF
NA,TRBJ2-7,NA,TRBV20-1,TGCAGTGCTGTTGCGGGTCTCTACGAGCAGTACTTC,CSAVAGLYEQYF
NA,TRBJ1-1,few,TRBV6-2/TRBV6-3,TGTGCCAGCAGAGGCCTAGGGACATCAGGGCCTGAAGCTTTCTTT,CASRGLGTSGPEAFF
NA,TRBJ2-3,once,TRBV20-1,TGCAGTGTTCGGTTGGCAGATACGCAGTATTTT,CSVRLADTQYF
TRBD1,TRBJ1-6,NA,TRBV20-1,TGCAGTGCTCCGGACAGGGCGGATAATTCACCCCTCCACTTT,CSAPDRADNSPLHF
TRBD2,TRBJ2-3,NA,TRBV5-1,TGCGCCAGCAGCCCTCTCCTAGCGGGGGGTCAGAATACGCAGTATTTT,CASSPLLAGGQNTQYF
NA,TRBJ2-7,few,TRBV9,TGTGCCAGCAGCGTAGGGGGTAAAGGGCACAATGAGCAGTACTTC,CASSVGGKGHNEQYF
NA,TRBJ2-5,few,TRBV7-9,TGTGCCAGCAGCTTATTGTCCCTAGGGATCCAACAAGAGACCCAGTACTTC,CASSLLSLGIQQETQYF
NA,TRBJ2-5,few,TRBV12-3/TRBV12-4,TGTGCCAGCAGTCAAACCTGGACCCAGTACTTC,CASSQTWTQYF
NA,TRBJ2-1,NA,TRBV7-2,TGTGCCAGCAGCCCACGGGAGTTTGCCAATGAGCAGTTCTTC,CASSPREFANEQFF
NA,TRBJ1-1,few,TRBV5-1,TGCGCCAGCATCCGGGATGCTGGGATGAACACTGAAGCTTTCTTT,CASIRDAGMNTEAFF
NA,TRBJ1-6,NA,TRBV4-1,TGCGCCAGCTATAATTCACCCCTCCACTTT,CASYNSPLHF